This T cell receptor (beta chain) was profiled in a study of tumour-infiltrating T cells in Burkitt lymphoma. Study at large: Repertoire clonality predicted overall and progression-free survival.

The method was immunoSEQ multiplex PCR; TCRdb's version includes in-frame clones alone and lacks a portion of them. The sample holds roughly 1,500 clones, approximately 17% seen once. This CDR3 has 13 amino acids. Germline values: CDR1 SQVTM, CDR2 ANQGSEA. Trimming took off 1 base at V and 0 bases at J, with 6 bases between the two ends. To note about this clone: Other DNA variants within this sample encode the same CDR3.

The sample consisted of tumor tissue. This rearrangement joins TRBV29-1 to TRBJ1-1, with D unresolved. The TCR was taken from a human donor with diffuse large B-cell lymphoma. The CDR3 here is CSVEAVLNTEAFF. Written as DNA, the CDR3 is TGCAGCGTTGAAGCAGTCTTGAACACTGAAGCTTTCTTT.